The TCR beta chain described here comes from a study of shared clonotypes between healthy human individuals. Study processing details: As immunoSEQ supplied junction-only sequences (without quality scores), filtering differed. Clones were sequenced by immunoSEQ multiplex PCR, and TCRdb holds only the in-frame ones, with some missing. V, J and clone size reflect that table, while D and trimming were determined from the DNA. The table shows approximately 1,000,000 clones, with around 77% occurring only once. CDR1 is MNHNS and CDR2 is SASEGT in the germline V gene. The V and J ends lost 6 bases and 6 bases respectively, with 15 bases between them. The CDR3 runs 13 residues.

The sequenced sample was memory CD4+ T cells from PBMCs. Subset described: CD45RA-negative fraction. The rearrangement joins TRBV6-1 to TRBJ2-7; D is perhaps TRBD2 (5 bases). This clonotype originated in a man aged 18 to 29 in good health. Some clones in this sample may be carry-over from other donors' samples. The CDR3 here is CASRGSVASEQYF. The CDR3 DNA follows: TGTGCCAGCAGGGGATCCGTAGCGAGCGAGCAGTACTTC.